This T cell receptor beta chain is from a study of identical twins. General study results and limits: Compared with unrelated sharing, twin-shared out-of-frame alpha sequences had more low-probability sequences.

The CDR3 has 15 amino acids. Trimming removed 4 bases from V and 6 bases from J; junction bases left unmatched: 11. CDR1 is MGHRA, CDR2 YSYEKL, per germline. MiXCR, run by TCRdb on the 5' RACE reads, gives a single entry per CDR3 protein. Here the sample spans a few hundred thousand distinct CDR3 sequences, roughly 10% being singletons. This clonotype occurred many times. Antigen unknown. These data were also reused for a study on yellow fever vaccine responses in identical twins.

The sample taken for sequencing was CD8+ T cells sorted from blood. This TCR came from a woman aged 18-29 years in good health. The gene calls are TRBV4-1 and TRBJ1-1; 7 bases line up with TRBD1. The DNA for the CDR3 is TGCGCCAGCAGCCTCTCGACAGGGAATCCCTCTGAAGCTTTCTTT. It translates to CASSLSTGNPSEAFF.